A selection of T cell receptor beta chains follows, all from one sample in a study of cytomegalovirus exposure and HLA in healthy donors. TCRdb's copy holds only in-frame clones and misses some; the assay was immunoSEQ multiplex PCR. The sample holds some 180,000 clones, roughly four fifths seen once. Sequenced: PBMCs. Source of these receptors: a man aged 30 to 45 in good health and CMV-seronegative. CDR3s include the opening cysteine and the closing phenylalanine or tryptophan. D genes are given only for firm matches. The size field is filled for only some rows; it gives once, few, many or a size class.

j_call | d_call | v_call | clone_size | cdr3_nt | cdr3_aa
TRBJ2-2 | NA | TRBV30 | NA | TGTGCCTGGAGCCACAGCAACACCGGGGAGCTGTTTTTT | CAWSHSNTGELFF
TRBJ2-2 | NA | TRBV4-1 | NA | TGCGCCAGCAGCCAAGATTCCGACAGTGCGAACACCGGGGAGCTGTTTTTT | CASSQDSDSANTGELFF
TRBJ2-1 | NA | TRBV27 | NA | TGTGCCAGCAGTTTATGGGCGGGCGGGACCTACAATGAGCAGTTCTTC | CASSLWAGGTYNEQFF
TRBJ2-2 | NA | TRBV6-6 | NA | TGTGCCAGCAGTACACCAAACACCGGGGAGCTGTTTTTT | CASSTPNTGELFF
TRBJ2-7 | TRBD1 | TRBV13 | NA | TGTGCCAGCAGCTCCCGGACAGGGGACTCCTACGAGCAGTACTTC | CASSSRTGDSYEQYF
TRBJ1-1 | NA | TRBV7-9 | few | TGTGCCAGCAGCTTAGTTGGGAGAGGACAGTTGAACACTGAAGCTTTCTTT | CASSLVGRGQLNTEAFF
TRBJ2-3 | NA | TRBV29-1 | NA | TGCAGCGTTGAAGAAAATTTAGGGAGCTCAGATACGCAGTATTTT | CSVEENLGSSDTQYF
TRBJ1-1 | TRBD1 | TRBV11-2 | NA | TGTGCCAGCAGCTTACCCAGGACGGGACAGGGAAACACTGAAGCTTTCTTT | CASSLPRTGQGNTEAFF
TRBJ2-1 | TRBD1 | TRBV6-1 | many | TGTGCCAGCAGTCAATGGGACAGACTAAATGAGCAGTTCTTC | CASSQWDRLNEQFF
TRBJ2-1 | TRBD2 | TRBV27 | few | TGTGCCAGCAGCCGACCCGGACTAGCGGGAGGGCCAGTCCCTCTTCCCATACCAAATGAGCAGTTCTTC | CASSRPGLAGGPVPLPIPNEQFF
TRBJ2-7 | TRBD2 | TRBV7-2 | NA | TGTGCCAGCAGCTTGCTAGCGGGACCCAACGAGCAGTACTTC | CASSLLAGPNEQYF
TRBJ2-7 | TRBD1 | TRBV5-4 | NA | TGTGCCAGCAGGAACGGACAGGGCCCACCCACCCAGCAGTACTTC | CASRNGQGPPTQQYF
TRBJ2-1 | NA | TRBV7-2 | NA | TGTGCCAGCAGCTTACGGCTAGATGCGTACAATGAGCAGTTCTTC | CASSLRLDAYNEQFF